Given below is one T cell receptor (beta chain) in context. This entry is derived from a study of blood T cell repertoires in COVID-19. The germline gives CDR1 LGHDT, CDR2 YNNKEL (reference sequence). The V gene end was trimmed by 0 bases and the J gene end by 6 bases; junction bases not matched to a gene: 10. The CDR3 spans 16 residues. Measured with immunoSEQ multiplex PCR; TCRdb has only the in-frame clones, and not every one. Among around 200,000 clones listed, approximately 84% were seen once. J is TRBJ2-7 and V is TRBV3-1 (or the pseudogene TRBV3-2); 8 bases are shared with TRBD1. This receptor was taken from a woman older than 75 with acute or convalescent COVID-19. Material for sequencing was peripheral blood. CDR3: CASSQDKAGGSCEQYF. CDR3 DNA sequence: TGTGCCAGCAGCCAAGATAAGGCAGGGGGCTCGTGCGAGCAGTACTTC.